This entry concerns a single T cell receptor (beta chain). The antigen is not known. Method: immunoSEQ multiplex PCR; TCRdb's copy keeps in-frame clones and lacks some. The sample has approximately 120,000 clones; roughly 91% are singletons. This entry comes from a study of T cell responses to AZD1222 COVID-19 vaccine. V gave up 5 bases and J gave up 9 bases, with 22 bases separating them. Germline V gives CDR1 SGHAT, CDR2 FQDESV (reference sequence). The CDR3 is 15 amino acids. General study points: Baseline seropositivity characterized only a handful of AZD1222 recipients. White British ancestry dominated among donors, who included more females, and clonal diversity was possibly underestimated.

The sequencing here drew on peripheral blood, taken on day 0 of AZD1222 vaccination. This clonotype was sampled from an adult in good health. The V and J genes are TRBV11-1 and TRBJ1-1, with a possible D match to TRBD1 (6 bases). CDR3 nucleotide sequence: TGTGCCAGCAGCGCACCGGAGACAGGCAAAAAAAAAGCTTTCTTT. It is translated as CASSAPETGKKKAFF.